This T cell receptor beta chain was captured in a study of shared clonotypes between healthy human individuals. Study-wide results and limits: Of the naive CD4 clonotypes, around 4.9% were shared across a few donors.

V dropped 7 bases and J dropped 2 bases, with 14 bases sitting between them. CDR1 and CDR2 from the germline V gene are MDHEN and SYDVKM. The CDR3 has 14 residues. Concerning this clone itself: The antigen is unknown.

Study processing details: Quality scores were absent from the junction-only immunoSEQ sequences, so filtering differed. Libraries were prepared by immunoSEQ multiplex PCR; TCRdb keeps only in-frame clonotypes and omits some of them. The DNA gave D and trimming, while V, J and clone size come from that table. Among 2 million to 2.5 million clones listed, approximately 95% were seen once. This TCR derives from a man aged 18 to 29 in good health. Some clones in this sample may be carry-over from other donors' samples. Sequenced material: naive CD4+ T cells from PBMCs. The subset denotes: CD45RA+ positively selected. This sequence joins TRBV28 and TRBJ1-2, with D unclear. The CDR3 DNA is TGTGCCAGCATAAGAGGCGGGGTCAACTATGGCTACACCTTC. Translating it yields CASIRGGVNYGYTF.